The 26 T cell receptor beta chains in this list originate from one sample, sequenced in a study of CD8 T cells in ankylosing spondylitis (dated by TCRdb to about 2017). Library construction relied on 5' RACE. The sample was run on an Illumina HiSeq 2500. TCRdb reprocessing: public reads trimmed at Q25 with fastp, clones called with MiXCR, in-frame beta chains kept. Every entry covers one CDR3 protein and lists the most common genes and DNA from its rows. This sample is represented by about 220,000 distinct CDR3 sequences; around 17% of them were singletons. The leading ten clones occupy 42% of the sample. Here is what the overall study found, with its caveats: Blood from ankylosing spondylitis patients appeared to be characterized by a TCR beta motif made up of several highly homologous amino acid variants.

Antigens of these TCRs are unknown. The sample was blood, either unsorted or a sorted T cell fraction (not recorded which). All receptors derive from a male donor with ankylosing spondylitis.

This clonotype appeared a few times. The genes are TRBV7-9 and TRBJ2-7, with D possibly being TRBD2 (6 bases). The germline V gene encodes CDR1 SEHNR and CDR2 FQNEAQ (reference sequence). The CDR3 covers 15 residues. With 5 bases removed from V and 2 bases from J, the gap between germline ends came to 16 bases. CDR3 loop: CASSPRLAVTYEQYF. The CDR3 nucleotides read TGTGCCAGCAGCCCCCGGTTAGCGGTTACCTACGAGCAGTACTTC.

This chain uses TRBV7-6 with TRBJ1-1, with D unclear. Between the trimmed V and J ends, which lost 1 base and 7 bases, there was a span of 10 bases. Germline V CDR1 and CDR2: SGHVS, FNYEAQ. The CDR3 runs 13 residues. This CDR3 is CASSLEPTGEAFF. In DNA, the CDR3 is TGTGCCAGCAGCTTAGAACCGACGGGTGAAGCTTTCTTT.

This clonotype was observed a few times. This rearrangement joins TRBV12-3 or TRBV12-4 to TRBJ2-5; weak D call: TRBD1 (6 bases). The V end lost 7 bases, the J end lost 4 bases, and 13 bases lay between the germline ends. The CDR3 is made up of 13 amino acids. CDR3 protein: CASTTGNSETQYF. The DNA of the CDR3 is TGTGCCAGCACCACAGGGAATTCAGAGACCCAGTACTTC.

This sequence joins TRBV29-1 and TRBJ2-3; D possibly corresponds to TRBD2 (6 bases). Germline V gene data show CDR1 as SQVTM and CDR2 as ANQGSEA. CDR3 length: 12 residues. Trimming shortened V by 4 bases and J by 3 bases, and 8 bases separated the two germline ends. The CDR3 loop reads CSVGGVTDTQYF. The DNA for the CDR3 is TGCAGCGTTGGGGGGGTAACAGATACGCAGTATTTT.

A few counts support this clonotype. V gene TRBV29-1 combines with J gene TRBJ2-7; 7 nucleotides agree with TRBD2. This CDR3 is built from 14 residues. The germline CDR1 and CDR2 sequences are SQVTM and ANQGSEA. V was clipped by 5 bases and J by 0 bases; unmatched bases: 7. The CDR3 loop is CSVRLERDSYEQYF. In DNA, the CDR3 is TGCAGCGTTAGACTCGAGCGGGACTCCTACGAGCAGTACTTC.

This clonotype was recorded a few times. V gene TRBV6-5 combines with J gene TRBJ2-7; the D gene is possibly TRBD2 (5 bases). Germline V lookup: CDR1 MNHEY, CDR2 SVGAGI. The CDR3 totals 13 residues. V lost 2 bases to trimming and J lost 2 bases, with 7 bases between them. The CDR3 spells CASSYAEAYEQYF. CDR3 sequence (DNA): TGTGCCAGCAGTTACGCGGAGGCCTACGAGCAGTACTTC.

This clonotype was seen more than once but under ten times. The rearrangement links TRBV10-2 to TRBJ2-7, with TRBD1 as a possible D gene (5 bases). The germline V gene has CDR1 WSHSY and CDR2 SAAADI. Trimming shortened V by 0 bases and J by 4 bases, and 13 bases separated the two germline ends. This CDR3 is built from 15 residues. The CDR3 DNA reads TGCGCCAGCAGTGAGTCGGGTGACAGTCTATACGAGCAGTACTTC. Amino acid sequence: CASSESGDSLYEQYF.

The rearrangement joins TRBV11-2 to TRBJ1-1; the D gene is possibly TRBD1 (6 bases). Germline CDR1 is SGHAT and CDR2 is FQNNGV. Deletions cut 5 bases from V and 3 bases from J, with 16 bases between. The length of the CDR3 is 15 residues. This CDR3 is CASSPWGLGDTEAFF. The CDR3 DNA follows: TGTGCCAGCAGCCCATGGGGGCTCGGGGACACTGAAGCTTTCTTT.

The chain employs TRBV7-3 and TRBJ2-2; weak D call: TRBD2 (6 bases). Trimming stripped 5 bases from V and 7 bases from J, with 14 bases between. This CDR3 is 14 amino acids long. Looked up from germline, CDR1 is SGHTA and CDR2 is FQGTGA. The CDR3 region is CASSPRGYGGELFF. CDR3 DNA sequence: TGTGCCAGCAGCCCGCGGGGCTACGGCGGGGAGCTGTTTTTT.

In this sample, this clonotype turned up a few times. V and J are TRBV25-1 and TRBJ2-1, with TRBD2 matching 9 bases. The trim removed 4 bases at V and 8 bases at J, leaving 12 bases unmatched. Germline assignment: CDR1 MGHDK and CDR2 SYGVNS. The CDR3 has 16 residues. CDR3 in amino acids: CASSGYLGGRDDEQFF. CDR3 DNA sequence: TGTGCCAGCAGTGGGTATCTAGGCGGGAGGGACGATGAGCAGTTCTTC. The whole variable domain, remainder taken from reference TRBV25-1 and TRBJ2-1, is EADIYQTPRYLVIGTGKKITLECSQTMGHDKMYWYQQDPGMELHLIHYSYGVNSTEKGDLSSESTVSRIRTEHFPLTLESARPSHTSQYLCASSGYLGGRDDEQFFGPGTRLTVL.

The chain is built from TRBV27 and TRBJ1-1; D call uncertain. The germline V gene encodes CDR1 MNHEY and CDR2 SMNVEV (reference sequence). This CDR3 is 13 amino acids long. V shed 2 bases and J shed 9 bases, with 13 bases lying between them. In DNA, the CDR3 is TGTGCCAGCAGTTTAGAAGGCGTCAGTAAAGCTTTCTTT. Translating gives CASSLEGVSKAFF.

The V gene is TRBV4-2, the J gene TRBJ2-7, with 10 bases aligning to TRBD1. The V and J ends lost 3 bases and 7 bases, in that order; junction bases with no gene match: 12. Germline V lookup: CDR1 LGHNA, CDR2 YNFKEQ. The CDR3 is 16 amino acids. For the CDR3, the DNA is TGTGCCAGCAGCCAGGACCCGGGACAGGGGTCGTGGGAGCAGTACTTC. This translates into CASSQDPGQGSWEQYF.

Only a few counts were recorded for this clonotype. The rearrangement links TRBV7-9 to TRBJ2-7; TRBD1 aligns across 8 bases. The germline CDR1 and CDR2 sequences are SEHNR and FQNEAQ (reference sequence). J gave up 2 bases and V 7 bases, and 7 bases lay outside the gene matches. This CDR3 is 14 amino acids long. The CDR3 is CASTRTGTPYEQYF. The CDR3 region has the DNA TGTGCCAGCACCCGGACAGGGACCCCCTACGAGCAGTACTTC.

The rearrangement uses TRBV12-3 or TRBV12-4 and TRBJ1-5, with D possibly matching TRBD1 (5 bases). CDR3 length: 15 residues. Trimming stripped 4 bases from V and 3 bases from J, with 13 bases between. CDR3 protein: CASSSGTDINQPQHF. The DNA of the CDR3 is TGTGCCAGCAGTTCCGGGACGGACATCAATCAGCCCCAGCATTTT.

The gene calls are TRBV14 and TRBJ2-7, with D unresolved. V gave up 5 bases and J gave up 0 bases, with 11 bases separating them. Germline V gene data show CDR1 as SGHDN and CDR2 as FVKESK. The CDR3 consists of 14 residues. CDR3 coding DNA: TGTGCCAGCAGCACTTGGACGAGCTCCTACGAGCAGTACTTC. Its protein product is CASSTWTSSYEQYF. Variable domain in full (rest from reference TRBV14 and TRBJ2-7): EAGVTQFPSHSVIEKGQTVTLRCDPISGHDNLYWYRRVMGKEIKFLLHFVKESKQDESGMPNNRFLAERTGGTYSTLKVQPAELEDSGVYFCASSTWTSSYEQYFGPGTRLTVT.

The CDR3 DNA is TGTGCCACCAGTGATGCGGACAGTCCGCCCTACGAGCAGTACTTC. Amino acids: CATSDADSPPYEQYF. The rearrangement uses TRBV24-1 and TRBJ2-7; a possible D gene is TRBD1 (6 bases). There are 15 residues in the CDR3. Germline values: CDR1 KGHDR, CDR2 SFDVKD. The ends were cut back, 3 bases at V and 2 bases at J, with 13 bases in the middle.

The chain links TRBV5-8 to TRBJ2-1; TRBD2 matches 13 bases. This CDR3 has 15 amino acids. Trimming removed 0 bases from V and 9 bases from J; junction bases left unmatched: 3. CDR1 is SGHTS, CDR2 YDEGEE, per germline. This CDR3 is CASSLGLAGGREQFF. CDR3 coding DNA: TGTGCCAGCAGCTTGGGACTAGCGGGAGGCCGTGAGCAGTTCTTC.

V and J are TRBV10-3 and TRBJ1-1; perhaps TRBD1 as D (6 bases). The V and J ends lost 4 bases and 0 bases respectively, with 15 bases between them. The CDR3 is 16 residues long. The germline V gene has CDR1 ENHRY and CDR2 SYGVKD. CDR3 region: CAISGAGTSLNTEAFF. The CDR3 DNA follows: TGTGCCATCAGTGGCGCCGGGACATCCCTGAACACTGAAGCTTTCTTT.

This clonotype was counted a few times. This chain joins TRBV20-1 and TRBJ2-7, with D possibly TRBD2 on 5 matching bases. The germline CDR1 and CDR2 sequences are DFQATT and SNEGSKA (reference sequence). This CDR3 region has 13 residues. V dropped 3 bases and J dropped 1 base, with 10 bases sitting between them. CDR3 protein: CSARGEGSYEQYF. CDR3 DNA: TGCAGTGCTAGGGGTGAGGGTTCCTACGAGCAGTACTTC.

J is TRBJ2-1 and V is TRBV12-3 or TRBV12-4; D call uncertain. V dropped 2 bases and J dropped 2 bases, with 10 bases sitting between them. The CDR3 totals 15 residues. The CDR3 is CASSLLGPTYNEQFF. DNA of the CDR3: TGTGCCAGCAGTTTATTAGGACCGACCTACAATGAGCAGTTCTTC.

This chain links TRBV20-1 with TRBJ2-7; weak D call: TRBD1 (5 bases). Trimming pared 3 bases from V and 5 bases from J, leaving 11 bases between. Per the germline V gene, CDR1 is DFQATT and CDR2 is SNEGSKA (reference sequence). There are 12 residues in the CDR3. The CDR3 sequence: CSASIRGDEQYF. As DNA, the CDR3 is TGCAGTGCTAGTATAAGGGGCGACGAGCAGTACTTC.

This clonotype was observed a few times. The chain carries TRBV5-6 and TRBJ2-1, with TRBD1 matching 9 bases. Germline loops: CDR1 SGHDT, CDR2 YYEEEE. The CDR3 runs 16 residues. The junction had 7 bases not matched to a gene; V was cut back by 0 bases and J by 6 bases. The CDR3 region has the DNA TGTGCCAGCAGCTTGGCCCCGGGACAGGGTCTCAATGAGCAGTTCTTC. It yields the protein CASSLAPGQGLNEQFF. Looking up the rest from reference TRBV5-6 and TRBJ2-1 gives the full variable domain: DAGVTQSPTHLIKTRGQQVTLRCSPKSGHDTVSWYQQALGQGPQFIFQYYEEEERQRGNFPDRFSGHQFPNYSSELNVNALLLGDSALYLCASSLAPGQGLNEQFFGPGTRLTVL.

This clonotype was seen repeatedly, ten times or more. This CDR3 reads CASRSYQGPSYEQYF. In DNA form, the CDR3 reads TGTGCCAGCAGAAGCTATCAGGGACCCAGCTACGAGCAGTACTTC. This chain joins TRBV7-8 and TRBJ2-7, with D perhaps TRBD1 or TRBD2 (5 bases each). The CDR3 loop spans 15 amino acids. Germline lookup yields CDR1 SGHVS and CDR2 FQNEAQ. The V gene lost 6 bases and the J gene lost 3 bases, with 18 bases spanning the gap.

This clonotype came up a few times. CDR3 bases: TGCGCCAGCAGCTTGGTCCGCCCTGATGAAGCTTTCTTT. Encoded protein: CASSLVRPDEAFF. The chain uses TRBV5-1 and TRBJ1-1, with D hard to call. V was pared by 0 bases and J by 7 bases, with 10 bases between. Germline CDR1 SGHRS, CDR2 YFSETQ. The length of the CDR3 is 13 residues.

This chain links TRBV11-2 with TRBJ1-1; perhaps TRBD1 as D (6 bases). Germline CDR1 and CDR2: SGHAT and FQNNGV. V lost 1 base to trimming and J lost 4 bases, with 16 bases between them. There are 16 residues in the CDR3. This CDR3 reads CASSLGDQGLGTEAFF. In DNA, the CDR3 is TGTGCCAGCAGCTTAGGGGACCAGGGGCTGGGCACTGAAGCTTTCTTT.

This clonotype was observed a handful of times. The gene calls are TRBV4-2 and TRBJ2-3, with 10 positions matching TRBD2. The CDR3 is 18 residues long. Germline CDR1 is LGHNA and CDR2 is YNFKEQ. Trimming at V came to 0 bases and at J to 2 bases, leaving 8 bases not matched to a gene. The CDR3 bases are TGTGCCAGCAGCCAAGATCTAGCGGGGGTGATGACCACAGATACGCAGTATTTT. Protein: CASSQDLAGVMTTDTQYF.